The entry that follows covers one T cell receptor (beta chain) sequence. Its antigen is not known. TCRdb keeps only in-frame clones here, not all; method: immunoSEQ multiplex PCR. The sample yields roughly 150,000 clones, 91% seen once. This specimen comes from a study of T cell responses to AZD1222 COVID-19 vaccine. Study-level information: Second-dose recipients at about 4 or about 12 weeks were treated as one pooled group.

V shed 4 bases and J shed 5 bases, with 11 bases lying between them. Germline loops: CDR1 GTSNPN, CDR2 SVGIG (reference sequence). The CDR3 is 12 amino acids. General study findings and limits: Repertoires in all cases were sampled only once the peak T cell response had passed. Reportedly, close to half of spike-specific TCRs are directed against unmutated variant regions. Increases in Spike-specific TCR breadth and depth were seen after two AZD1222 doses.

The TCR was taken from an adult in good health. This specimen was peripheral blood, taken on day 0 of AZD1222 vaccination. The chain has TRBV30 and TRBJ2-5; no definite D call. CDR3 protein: CAWMSVGETQYF. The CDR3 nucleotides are TGTGCCTGGATGAGCGTGGGTGAGACCCAGTACTTC.